This T cell receptor (beta chain) was sequenced in a study of cytomegalovirus exposure and HLA in healthy donors. The wider study: Of all 360 or so donors who were genotyped, around 79% belonged to the Caucasian-associated ancestry cluster.

PCR amplification relied on 60 Vbeta primers (plus 13 Jbeta primers). TCRdb's table, derived via immunoSEQ multiplex PCR, lists solely in-frame clones and lacks some. Among 150,000 to 200,000 clones listed, more than 70% were seen once. In the case of this clone: Mismatch with germline at one junction end may stem from a read error. The sample contains more than one DNA sequence encoding this CDR3.

This CDR3 contains 15 residues. CDR1 is SGHRS, CDR2 YFSETQ, per germline. Sequenced sample: PBMCs. The sequence was obtained from a male donor in good health and CMV-seronegative. The chain recombines TRBV5-1 with TRBJ1-1; maybe TRBD1 (6 bases). The CDR3 is CASLPGRGGGTEAFF. DNA for the CDR3: TGCGCCAGCCTACCGGGCAGGGGTGGTGGCACTGAGGCTTTCTTT.